This TCR beta chain was sequenced for a study of CD8 T cells in ankylosing spondylitis. Overall study results and limits: One TCR beta motif, made up of several highly homologous variants, appeared characteristic of ankylosing spondylitis blood. A CD8+ phenotype characterized the disease-linked clones, which were relatively rare in peripheral blood. Past research had described some motif variants in reactive arthritis synovial fluid and blood.

A word on this clonotype: The antigen remains undetermined.

By quantitative 5'-RACE with molecular barcodes, the TCR beta libraries were made. TCRdb re-called the 5' RACE reads through MiXCR, storing one row per CDR3 protein. The table shows around 230,000 distinct CDR3 sequences, with approximately 9% occurring only once. Material: blood, either unsorted or a sorted T cell fraction (not recorded which). The sequence was collected from a male donor with ankylosing spondylitis or in good health (not recorded which).

CDR3 DNA: TGTGCCTGGAAGGGCAGTGGGCAGTATTTT. This translates into CAWKGSGQYF. The chain links TRBV30 to TRBJ2-3; D gene uncertain. Germline CDR1 reads GTSNPN; CDR2 reads SVGIG (reference sequence). The CDR3 is 10 residues long. Between the trimmed V and J ends, which lost 4 bases and 11 bases, there was a span of 10 bases.